This T cell receptor beta chain was sequenced in a study of read filtering for tumor transcriptome and immune sequencing. About the research overall: RNA-seq yielded only 85 to 1273 TCR reads, IR-seq about 3.5 to 11 million. Overall study findings and caveats: This fraction held mixed bone marrow immune cells after CD138-negative sorting. Dropping single-read clonotypes raised IR-seq and RNA-seq shared-clonotype correlation.

V was pared by 7 bases and J by 2 bases, with 16 bases between. This CDR3 is built from 14 residues. The germline gives CDR1 SQVTM, CDR2 ANQGSEA. Bone marrow was sampled from every patient at the time of active disease. From 400 to 450 ng of RNA, a library with molecular barcoded alpha/delta and beta/gamma adaptors was made. Using its own MiXCR run on the reads, TCRdb lists one record per CDR3 protein. The data contain approximately 57,000 distinct CDR3 sequences, 9% to 15% of them singletons. This clonotype was recorded many times. Its antigen is currently unknown. The receptor's source is a donor older than 35 with multiple myeloma. The sample taken for sequencing was a population of CD138-negative cells sorted from bone marrow. The chain joins TRBV29-1 to TRBJ2-3; the D gene could be TRBD1 or TRBD2 (7 bases each). The CDR3 DNA follows: TGCAGCGCCCCCAGGGGGGGTCTCACAGATACGCAGTATTTT. It encodes CSAPRGGLTDTQYF.